The TCR beta chain described here comes from a study of T-cell reconstitution after alpha-beta-depleted transplantation in children. Study results and limitations: Reportedly, alpha-beta T cells present about two months post-transplant originated from several hundred expanded clones of graft origin. T-cell counts and diversity at one year following transplant were attributed mainly to newly produced T cells.

Trimming took off 2 bases at V and 2 bases at J, with 13 bases between the two ends. The CDR3 spans 15 residues. Germline CDR1 and CDR2: KGHSH and LQKENI. Unique molecular identifiers were incorporated into the prepared TCRbeta library. TCRdb independently ran MiXCR on the PCR reads; one entry per CDR3 protein. Among 800,000 to 1,000,000 distinct CDR3 sequences, about 29% were seen once, and the ten largest hold approximately 30%. With respect to this clonotype: No antigen is known for it.

The rearrangement joins TRBV18 to TRBJ2-7; D is ambiguous. Sequences were derived from PBMCs, mostly from graft donor cells, sampled 360 days after TCRalphabeta/CD19-depleted stem cell transplant. The sequence was obtained from a boy younger than two who had a stem cell transplant for SCID, so the T cells may come from the graft donor. CDR3 region: CASSPANGRTYEQYF. As DNA, the CDR3 is TGTGCCAGCTCACCAGCCAACGGCAGGACCTACGAGCAGTACTTC.